This paragraph covers one T cell receptor beta chain sequence. The data were obtained in a study of blood T cell repertoires in COVID-19. Across the study: T cells, B-cell-depleted T cells, or PBMCs provided the cDNA or gDNA that served as material.

Original processing methods: Reference gene primer amplification in the assay estimated nucleated cell counts. TCRdb keeps only in-frame clones here, not all; method: immunoSEQ multiplex PCR. From that table come the V and J calls and clone size; the DNA was used to work out D and trimming. The top ten hold more than 8.5% of the sample, which has hundreds of thousands of clones, approximately 89% seen once. Germline CDR1 and CDR2: SGHRS and YFSETQ. The CDR3 is 13 residues long. The junction had 5 bases not matched to a gene; V was cut back by 3 bases and J by 7 bases. The sample taken for sequencing was peripheral blood. The sequence derives from a woman in her 70s with COVID-19, enrolled during active disease. The chain links TRBV5-1 to TRBJ1-2; 8 bases match TRBD1. Written as DNA, the CDR3 is TGCGCCAGCAGCTACGGACAGGGAGGTGGCTACACCTTC. This translates into CASSYGQGGGYTF.